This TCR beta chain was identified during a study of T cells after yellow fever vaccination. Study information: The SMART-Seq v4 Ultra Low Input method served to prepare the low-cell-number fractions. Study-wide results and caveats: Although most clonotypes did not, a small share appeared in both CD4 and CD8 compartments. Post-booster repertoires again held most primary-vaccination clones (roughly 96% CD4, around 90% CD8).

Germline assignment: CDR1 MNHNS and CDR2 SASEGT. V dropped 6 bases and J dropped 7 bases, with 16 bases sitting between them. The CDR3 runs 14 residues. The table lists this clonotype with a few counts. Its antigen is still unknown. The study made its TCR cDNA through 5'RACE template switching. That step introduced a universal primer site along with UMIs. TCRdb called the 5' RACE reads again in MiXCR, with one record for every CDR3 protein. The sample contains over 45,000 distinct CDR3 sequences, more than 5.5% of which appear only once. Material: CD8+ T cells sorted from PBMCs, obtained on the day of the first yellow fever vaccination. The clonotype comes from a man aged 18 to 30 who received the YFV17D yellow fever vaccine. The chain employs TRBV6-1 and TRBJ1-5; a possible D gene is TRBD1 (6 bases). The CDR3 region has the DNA TGTGCCAGCAGAGGGGGGGGGTCGTGGCAGCCCCAGCATTTT. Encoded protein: CASRGGGSWQPQHF.